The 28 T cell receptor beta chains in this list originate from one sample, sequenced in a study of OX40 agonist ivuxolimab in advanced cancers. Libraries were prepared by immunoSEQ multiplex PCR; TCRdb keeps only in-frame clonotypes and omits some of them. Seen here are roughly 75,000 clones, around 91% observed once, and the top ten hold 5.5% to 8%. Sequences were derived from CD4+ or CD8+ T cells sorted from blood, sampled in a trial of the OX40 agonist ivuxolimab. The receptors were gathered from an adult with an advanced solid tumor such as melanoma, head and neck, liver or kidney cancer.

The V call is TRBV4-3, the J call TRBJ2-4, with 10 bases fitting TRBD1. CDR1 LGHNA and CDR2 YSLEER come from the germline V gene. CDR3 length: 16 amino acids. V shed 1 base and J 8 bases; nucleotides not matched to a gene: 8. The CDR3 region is CASSQALGQGGDIQYF. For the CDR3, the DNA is TGCGCCAGCAGCCAAGCCCTCGGACAGGGGGGAGACATTCAGTACTTC.

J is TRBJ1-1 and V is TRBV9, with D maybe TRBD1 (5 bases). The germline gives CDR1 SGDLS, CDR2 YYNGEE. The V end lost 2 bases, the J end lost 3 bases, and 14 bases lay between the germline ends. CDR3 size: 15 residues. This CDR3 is CASSVSGGADTEAFF. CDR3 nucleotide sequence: TGTGCCAGCAGCGTTAGCGGGGGAGCGGACACTGAAGCTTTCTTT.

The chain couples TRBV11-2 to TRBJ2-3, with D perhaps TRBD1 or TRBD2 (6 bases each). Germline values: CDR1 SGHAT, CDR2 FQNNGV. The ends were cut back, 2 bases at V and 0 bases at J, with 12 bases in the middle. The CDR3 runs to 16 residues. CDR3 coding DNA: TGTGCCAGCAGCTTATTGCAGGGGACTAGCACAGATACGCAGTATTTT. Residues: CASSLLQGTSTDTQYF.

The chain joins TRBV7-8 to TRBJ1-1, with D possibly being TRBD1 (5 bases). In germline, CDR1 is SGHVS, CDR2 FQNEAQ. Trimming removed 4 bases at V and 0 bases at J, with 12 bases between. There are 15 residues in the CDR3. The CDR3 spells CASSSPLTVNTEAFF. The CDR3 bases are TGTGCCAGCAGCTCACCCTTGACAGTGAACACTGAAGCTTTCTTT.

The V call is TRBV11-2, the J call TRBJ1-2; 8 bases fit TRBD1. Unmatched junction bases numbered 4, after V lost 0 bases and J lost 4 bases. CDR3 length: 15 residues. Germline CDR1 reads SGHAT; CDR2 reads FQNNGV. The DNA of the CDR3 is TGTGCCAGCAGCTTAGAGGCAGGGGGCGGCTATGGCTACACCTTC. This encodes CASSLEAGGGYGYTF.

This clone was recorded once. CDR3 coding DNA: TGTGCCAGCAGCTTGCAGGGTAGCTCTGGAAACACCATATATTTT. This gives the protein CASSLQGSSGNTIYF. This chain joins TRBV5-8 and TRBJ1-3; tentative D call: TRBD1 (5 bases). The CDR3 spans 15 residues. The V and J ends lost 1 base and 0 bases respectively, with 8 bases between them. The germline V gene has CDR1 SGHTS and CDR2 YDEGEE.

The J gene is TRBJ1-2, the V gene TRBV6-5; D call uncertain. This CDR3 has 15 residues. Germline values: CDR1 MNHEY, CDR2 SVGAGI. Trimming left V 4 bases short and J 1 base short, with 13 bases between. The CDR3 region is CASSLGEGLNYGYTF. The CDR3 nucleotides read TGTGCCAGCAGTTTGGGAGAAGGACTTAACTATGGCTACACCTTC.

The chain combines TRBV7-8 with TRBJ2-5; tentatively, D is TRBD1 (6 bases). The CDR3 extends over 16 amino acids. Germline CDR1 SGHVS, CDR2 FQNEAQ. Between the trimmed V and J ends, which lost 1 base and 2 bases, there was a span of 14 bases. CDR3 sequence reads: CASSLVGRTEQETQYF. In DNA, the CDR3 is TGTGCCAGCAGCTTAGTTGGGCGGACAGAACAAGAGACCCAGTACTTC.

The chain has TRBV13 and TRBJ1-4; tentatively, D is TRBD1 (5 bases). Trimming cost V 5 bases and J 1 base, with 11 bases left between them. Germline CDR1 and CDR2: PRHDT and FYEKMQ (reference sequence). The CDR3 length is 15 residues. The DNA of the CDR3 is TGTGCCAGCAGCCTTGGGGGGGGAACTAATGAAAAACTGTTTTTT. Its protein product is CASSLGGGTNEKLFF.

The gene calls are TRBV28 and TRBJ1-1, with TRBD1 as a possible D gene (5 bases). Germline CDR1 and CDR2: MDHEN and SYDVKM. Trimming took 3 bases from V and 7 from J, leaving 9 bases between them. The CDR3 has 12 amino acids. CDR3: CASSFPGGEAFF. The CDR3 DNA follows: TGTGCCAGCAGTTTCCCCGGGGGTGAAGCTTTCTTT. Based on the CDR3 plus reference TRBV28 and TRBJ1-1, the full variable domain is DVKVTQSSRYLVKRTGEKVFLECVQDMDHENMFWYRQDPGLGLRLIYFSYDVKMKEKGDIPEGYSVSREKKERFSLILESASTNQTSMYLCASSFPGGEAFFGQGTRLTVV.

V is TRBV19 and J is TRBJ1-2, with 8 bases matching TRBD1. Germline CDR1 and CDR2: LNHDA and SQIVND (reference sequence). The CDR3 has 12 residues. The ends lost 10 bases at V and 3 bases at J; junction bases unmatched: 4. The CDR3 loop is CATGQGYYGYTF. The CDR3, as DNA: TGTGCCACCGGACAGGGATACTATGGCTACACCTTC.

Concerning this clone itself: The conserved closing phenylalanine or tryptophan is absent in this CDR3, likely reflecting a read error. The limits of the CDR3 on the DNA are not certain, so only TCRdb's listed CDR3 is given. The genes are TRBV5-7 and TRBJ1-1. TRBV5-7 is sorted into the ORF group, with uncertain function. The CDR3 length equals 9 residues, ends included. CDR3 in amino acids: CASSLHPLE.

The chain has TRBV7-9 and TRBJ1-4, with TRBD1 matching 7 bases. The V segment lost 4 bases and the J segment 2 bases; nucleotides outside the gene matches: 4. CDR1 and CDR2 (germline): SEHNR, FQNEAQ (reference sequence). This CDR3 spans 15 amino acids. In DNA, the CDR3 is TGTGCCAGCAGCTCTACAGGGGAGACTAATGAAAAACTGTTTTTT. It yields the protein CASSSTGETNEKLFF.

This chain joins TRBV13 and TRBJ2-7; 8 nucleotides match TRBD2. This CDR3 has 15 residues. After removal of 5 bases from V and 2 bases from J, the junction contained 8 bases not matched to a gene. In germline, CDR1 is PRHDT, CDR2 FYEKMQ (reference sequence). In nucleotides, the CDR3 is TGTGCCAGCAGCCCGATAGCGGGGCCAGCCTACGAGCAGTACTTC. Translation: CASSPIAGPAYEQYF.

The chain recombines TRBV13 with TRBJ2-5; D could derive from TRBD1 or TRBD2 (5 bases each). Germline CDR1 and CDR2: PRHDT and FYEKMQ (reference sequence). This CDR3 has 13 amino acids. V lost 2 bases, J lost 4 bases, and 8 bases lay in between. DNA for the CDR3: TGTGCCAGCAGCTTAAAGGGGAGAGAGACCCAGTACTTC. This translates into CASSLKGRETQYF.

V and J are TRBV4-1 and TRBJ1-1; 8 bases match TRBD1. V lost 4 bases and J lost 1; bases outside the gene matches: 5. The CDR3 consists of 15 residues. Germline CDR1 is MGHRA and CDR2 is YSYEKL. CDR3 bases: TGCGCCAGCAGCCTTTTCGGACAGGGGAACACTGAAGCTTTCTTT. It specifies CASSLFGQGNTEAFF.

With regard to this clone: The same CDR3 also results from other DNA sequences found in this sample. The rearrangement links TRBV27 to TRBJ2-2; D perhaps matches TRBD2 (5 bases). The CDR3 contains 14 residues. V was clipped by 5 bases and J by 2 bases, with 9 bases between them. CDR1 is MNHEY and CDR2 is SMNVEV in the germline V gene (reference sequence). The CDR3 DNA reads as TGTGCCAGCAGTCCCGGGGTAAACACCGGGGAGCTGTTTTTT. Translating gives CASSPGVNTGELFF.

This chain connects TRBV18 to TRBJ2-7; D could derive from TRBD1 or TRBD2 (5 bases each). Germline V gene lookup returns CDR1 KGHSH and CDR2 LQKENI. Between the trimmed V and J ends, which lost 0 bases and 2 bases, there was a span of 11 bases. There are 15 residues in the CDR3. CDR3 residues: CASSPPGPSPYEQYF. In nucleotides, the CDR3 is TGTGCCAGCTCACCACCGGGGCCTAGCCCCTACGAGCAGTACTTC.

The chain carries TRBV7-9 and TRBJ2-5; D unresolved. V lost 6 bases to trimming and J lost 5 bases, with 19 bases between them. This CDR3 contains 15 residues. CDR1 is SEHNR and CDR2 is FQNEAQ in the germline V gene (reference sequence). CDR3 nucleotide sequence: TGTGCCAGCAGGTCGAGTGCCGGGCCCCTGGAGACCCAGTACTTC. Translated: CASRSSAGPLETQYF.

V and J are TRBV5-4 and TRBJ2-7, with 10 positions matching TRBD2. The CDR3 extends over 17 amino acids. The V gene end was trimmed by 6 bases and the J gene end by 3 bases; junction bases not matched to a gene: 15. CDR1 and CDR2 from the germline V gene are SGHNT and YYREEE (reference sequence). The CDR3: CASTIEGGTSVFYEQYF. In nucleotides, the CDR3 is TGTGCCAGCACCATAGAGGGGGGGACTAGCGTCTTCTACGAGCAGTACTTC.

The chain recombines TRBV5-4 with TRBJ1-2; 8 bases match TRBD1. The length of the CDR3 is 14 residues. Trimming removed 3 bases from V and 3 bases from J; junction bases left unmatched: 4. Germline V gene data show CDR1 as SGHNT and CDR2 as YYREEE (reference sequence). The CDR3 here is CASSSTGVDYGYTF. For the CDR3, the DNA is TGTGCCAGCAGCTCGACAGGGGTAGACTATGGCTACACCTTC. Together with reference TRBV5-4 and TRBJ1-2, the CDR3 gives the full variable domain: ETGVTQSPTHLIKTRGQQVTLRCSSQSGHNTVSWYQQALGQGPQFIFQYYREEENGRGNFPPRFSGLQFPNYSSELNVNALELDDSALYLCASSSTGVDYGYTFGSGTRLTVV.

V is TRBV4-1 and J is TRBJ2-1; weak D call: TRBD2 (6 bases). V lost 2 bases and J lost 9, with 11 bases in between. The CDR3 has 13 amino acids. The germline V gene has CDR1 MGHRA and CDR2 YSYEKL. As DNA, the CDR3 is TGCGCCAGCAGCCAAAGAATCGGGGGTGAGCAGTTCTTC. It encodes CASSQRIGGEQFF.

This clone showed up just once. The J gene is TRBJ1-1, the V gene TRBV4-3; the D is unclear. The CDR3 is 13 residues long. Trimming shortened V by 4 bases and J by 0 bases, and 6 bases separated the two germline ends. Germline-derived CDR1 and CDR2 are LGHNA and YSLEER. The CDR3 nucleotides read TGCGCCAGCAGCCCCGGGTTGAACACTGAAGCTTTCTTT. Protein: CASSPGLNTEAFF.

The CDR3 loop is CASSPLAGTYNEQFF. CDR3 bases: TGTGCCAGCAGCCCCTTAGCGGGAACCTACAATGAGCAGTTCTTC. The chain is built from TRBV9 and TRBJ2-1, with TRBD2 matching 8 bases. The CDR3 is 15 residues long. The junction had 5 bases not matched to a gene; V was cut back by 4 bases and J by 2 bases. Germline V gene sequence: CDR1 SGDLS, CDR2 YYNGEE. Variable domain in full (rest from reference TRBV9 and TRBJ2-1): DSGVTQTPKHLITATGQRVTLRCSPRSGDLSVYWYQQSLDQGLQFLIQYYNGEERAKGNILERFSAQQFPDLHSELNLSSLELGDSALYFCASSPLAGTYNEQFFGPGTRLTVL.

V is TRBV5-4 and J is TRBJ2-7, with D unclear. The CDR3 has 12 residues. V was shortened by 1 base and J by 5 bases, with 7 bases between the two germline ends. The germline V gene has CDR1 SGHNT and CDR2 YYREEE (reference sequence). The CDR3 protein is CASSLMLNEQYF. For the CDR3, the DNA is TGTGCCAGCAGCTTGATGTTGAACGAGCAGTACTTC.

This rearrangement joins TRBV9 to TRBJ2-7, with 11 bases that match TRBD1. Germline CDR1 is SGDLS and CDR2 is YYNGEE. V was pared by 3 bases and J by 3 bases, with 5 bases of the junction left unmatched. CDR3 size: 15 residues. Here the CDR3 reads CASSGHGTGGYEQYF. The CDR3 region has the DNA TGTGCCAGCAGCGGCCATGGGACAGGGGGCTACGAGCAGTACTTC. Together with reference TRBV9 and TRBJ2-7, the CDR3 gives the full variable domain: DSGVTQTPKHLITATGQRVTLRCSPRSGDLSVYWYQQSLDQGLQFLIQYYNGEERAKGNILERFSAQQFPDLHSELNLSSLELGDSALYFCASSGHGTGGYEQYFGPGTRLTVT.

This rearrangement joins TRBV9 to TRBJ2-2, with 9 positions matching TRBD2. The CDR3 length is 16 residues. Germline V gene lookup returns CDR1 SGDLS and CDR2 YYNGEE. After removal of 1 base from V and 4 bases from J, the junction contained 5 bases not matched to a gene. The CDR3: CASSVLAGVGTGELFF. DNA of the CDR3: TGTGCCAGCAGCGTATTAGCGGGAGTGGGCACCGGGGAGCTGTTTTTT.

CDR3 coding DNA: TGTGCCAGCAGTGTGGGGACGGGGCAAGAGACCCAGTACTTC. Amino acids: CASSVGTGQETQYF. This chain links TRBV2 with TRBJ2-5; possibly TRBD1 or TRBD2 for D (5 bases each). The CDR3 is 14 amino acids. The ends were cut back, 4 bases at V and 2 bases at J, with 11 bases in the middle. Germline CDR1 is SNHLY and CDR2 is FYNNEI. Drawing the rest from reference TRBV2 and TRBJ2-5, the complete variable domain is EPEVTQTPSHQVTQMGQEVILRCVPISNHLYFYWYRQILGQKVEFLVSFYNNEISEKSEIFDDQFSVERPDGSNFTLKIRSTKLEDSAMYFCASSVGTGQETQYFGPGTRLLVL.